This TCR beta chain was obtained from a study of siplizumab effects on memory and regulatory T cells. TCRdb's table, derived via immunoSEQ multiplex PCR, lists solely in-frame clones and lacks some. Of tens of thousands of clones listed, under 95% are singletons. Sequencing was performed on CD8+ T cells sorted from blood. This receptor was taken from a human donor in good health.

CDR3 sequence reads: CSVRDMGEKLFF. The DNA of the CDR3 is TGCAGCGTCCGGGACATGGGCGAAAAACTGTTTTTT. The chain uses TRBV29-1 and TRBJ1-4; D is perhaps TRBD1 (6 bases). V shed 6 bases and J shed 8 bases, with 13 bases lying between them. The germline CDR1 and CDR2 sequences are SQVTM and ANQGSEA. The CDR3 has 12 residues. The full variable domain, with the rest looked up from reference TRBV29-1 and TRBJ1-4, is SAVISQKPSRDICQRGTSLTIQCQVDSQVTMMFWYRQQPGQSLTLIATANQGSEATYESGFVIDKFPISRPNLTFSTLTVSNMSPEDSSIYLCSVRDMGEKLFFGSGTQLSVL.